This TCR beta chain was recovered during a study of blood T cell repertoires in COVID-19. Study-level background: Samples taken during acute and convalescent COVID-19 were collected in the United States, Italy and Spain. The analysed material was cDNA or gDNA that came from T cells, B-cell-depleted T cells, or PBMCs.

The V end was cut by 1 base, the J end by 3 bases, with 13 bases between. Germline V gives CDR1 SGHTA, CDR2 FQGNSA. The CDR3 contains 15 residues. Authors' analysis steps: How many nucleated cells were present was estimated from reference gene primer amplification. Some clones are missing from TCRdb's copy, which holds only in-frame ones; the method was immunoSEQ multiplex PCR. For V, J and clone size, that table is used; D and trimming come from the DNA. The data hold around 330,000 clones, with 88% observed a single time. This chain joins TRBV7-2 and TRBJ2-7, with unresolved D. The clonotype comes from a woman between 50 and 59 years old with active or convalescent COVID-19. The sample comprised peripheral blood. CDR3 sequence (DNA): TGTGCCAGCAGCTTAGAGCCACGCCATCACTACGAGCAGTACTTC. This gives the protein CASSLEPRHHYEQYF.